The 26 T cell receptor beta chains below come from one sample, sequenced in a study of regulatory T cells in long-lasting Graves disease. The TCR beta library used iRepertoire HTBI primers with Arm-PCR amplification of CDR3. TCRdb processed the multiplex PCR reads anew with MiXCR; each CDR3 protein has one entry. Of 450,000 to 700,000 distinct CDR3 sequences listed, roughly 14% are singletons. Time point defined: newly diagnosed GD, antithyroid drugs for less than 3 months. The authors made the TCR library using RNA they extracted from PBMCs. The sample was also linked to a second study, of T cells in Graves' hyperthyroidism and ophthalmopathy.

The sample consisted of peripheral blood mononuclear cells (PBMCs), taken at new diagnosis, from a patient treated with antithyroid drugs. These receptor sequences come from a man aged 25 to 40 with Graves disease.

The V and J genes are TRBV19 and TRBJ2-7; 7 nucleotides agree with TRBD2. V shed 1 base, J shed 5 bases, and the junction held 5 bases outside the gene matches. CDR3 length equals 14 residues. Per the germline V gene, CDR1 is LNHDA and CDR2 is SQIVND (reference sequence). The CDR3 sequence is CASSIATSADEQYF. In nucleotides, the CDR3 is TGTGCCAGTAGTATAGCCACTAGCGCCGACGAGCAGTACTTC.

The chain carries TRBV9 and TRBJ2-7, with 7 bases identical to TRBD1. The CDR3 contains 13 residues. Per the germline V gene, CDR1 is SGDLS and CDR2 is YYNGEE. V lost 2 bases to trimming and J lost 4 bases; unmatched junction nucleotides: 3. The CDR3 is CASSVGQEYEQYF. The DNA for the CDR3 is TGTGCCAGCAGCGTCGGACAGGAGTACGAGCAGTACTTC.

This clonotype was seen a handful of times. The chain uses TRBV7-9 and TRBJ1-3; 7 bases fit TRBD1. This CDR3 is 15 amino acids long. Trimming at V came to 3 bases and at J to 4 bases, leaving 6 bases not matched to a gene. The germline CDR1 and CDR2 sequences are SEHNR and FQNEAQ (reference sequence). The CDR3 is CASSFTGESGNTIYF. The CDR3, as DNA: TGTGCCAGCAGCTTCACAGGGGAATCAGGAAACACCATATATTTT.

This clonotype was counted at least ten times. The V gene is TRBV20-1, the J gene TRBJ2-5; tentative D call: TRBD2 (7 bases). V dropped 0 bases and J dropped 4 bases, with 18 bases sitting between them. Per the germline V gene, CDR1 is DFQATT and CDR2 is SNEGSKA (reference sequence). The CDR3 loop spans 16 amino acids. The CDR3 bases are TGCAGTGCTAGAGAGGGGGGGGCGGCCAGTGGAGAGACCCAGTACTTC. Translated: CSAREGGAASGETQYF.

This clonotype was recorded a few times. The CDR3 spells CSAREPSAEAFF. CDR3 nucleotides: TGCAGTGCTAGAGAGCCCTCGGCTGAAGCTTTCTTT. The V gene is TRBV20-1, the J gene TRBJ1-1, with unresolved D. This CDR3 region has 12 residues. The V end lost 0 bases, the J end lost 6 bases, and 8 bases lay between the germline ends. CDR1 DFQATT and CDR2 SNEGSKA come from the germline V gene (reference sequence).

At least ten counts were recorded for this clonotype. The chain recombines TRBV2 with TRBJ1-5; perhaps TRBD1 as D (5 bases). The CDR3 sequence is 14 residues long. With 2 bases removed from V and 5 bases from J, the gap between germline ends came to 10 bases. Germline loops: CDR1 SNHLY, CDR2 FYNNEI. The CDR3 reads CASSEWGEDQPQHF. The CDR3 DNA is TGTGCCAGCAGTGAATGGGGGGAGGATCAGCCCCAGCATTTT.

The rearrangement uses TRBV10-3 and TRBJ2-1; D is ambiguous. Germline assignment: CDR1 ENHRY and CDR2 SYGVKD. This CDR3 comprises 16 residues. V gave up 0 bases and J gave up 5 bases, with 14 bases separating them. CDR3 DNA: TGTGCCATCAGTGAGTCGGAGCTGGGTGGAAACAATGAGCAGTTCTTC. Amino acids: CAISESELGGNNEQFF.

Ten or more counts support this clonotype. The junction shows a germline mismatch at one end, possibly a read error. This chain links TRBV7-3 with TRBJ1-1, with D tentatively TRBD1 (6 bases). The length of the CDR3 is 14 residues. CDR1 and CDR2 from the germline V gene are SGHTA and FQGTGA. Here the CDR3 reads CASSLGAGGTEAFF. The CDR3, as DNA: TGCGCCAGCAGCTTGGGGGCGGGTGGCACTGAAGCTTTCTTT.

Notes on this clonotype: It may be a read error: a sequence one base away is much more abundant. The gene calls are TRBV2 and TRBJ2-1; no clear D. The CDR3 sequence is 13 residues long. CDR1 SNHLY and CDR2 FYNNEI come from the germline V gene. CDR3 nucleotides: TGTGCCAGCTCTCAAGTCTCCTACAATGGGCAGTTCTTC. Amino acid sequence: CASSQVSYNGQFF.

This clonotype was detected once. The junction departs from the called germline gene at one end, perhaps through a read error. V gene TRBV11-2 combines with J gene TRBJ2-1; 10 bases map to TRBD2. There are 15 residues in the CDR3. The germline V gene has CDR1 SGHAT and CDR2 FQNNGV. The CDR3 nucleotides are TGTGCCGGCAGCTCGGGGACTAGCGACTACAATGAGCAGTTCTTC. This codes for CAGSSGTSDYNEQFF.

This clonotype was found many times. The rearrangement joins TRBV11-2 to TRBJ2-7; 8 bases align to TRBD1. The J segment lost 1 base and the V segment lost 1 base, leaving 3 bases of the junction unmatched. This CDR3 region has 15 residues. Looked up from germline, CDR1 is SGHAT and CDR2 is FQNNGV. In nucleotides, the CDR3 is TGTGCCAGCAGCTTAGGCCGACAGGGGTCCTACGAGCAGTACTTC. Protein sequence: CASSLGRQGSYEQYF.

With regard to this clonotype: This may arise from a read error, as a much more abundant clone is one base away. The chain is built from TRBV9 and TRBJ2-7, with D perhaps TRBD1 (6 bases). This CDR3 spans 14 amino acids. Per the germline V gene, CDR1 is SGDLS and CDR2 is YYNGEE. Between the trimmed V and J ends, which lost 6 bases and 4 bases, there was a span of 17 bases. The CDR3 sequence is CASNVALQGYEQYF. Written as DNA, the CDR3 is TGTGCCAGCAACGTGGCCTTACAGGGATACGAGCAGTACTTC.

In this sample, this clonotype turned up many times. This CDR3 is CASSFQGSPGSTDTQYF. In DNA form, the CDR3 reads TGTGCCAGCAGCTTCCAGGGGTCGCCGGGGTCGACAGATACGCAGTATTTT. The J gene is TRBJ2-3, the V gene TRBV7-2; tentatively, D is TRBD1 (6 bases). Germline V gives CDR1 SGHTA, CDR2 FQGNSA. CDR3 length equals 17 residues. V was trimmed by 3 bases and J by 3 bases, leaving 19 bases between them.

This clonotype was recorded many times. This sequence joins TRBV29-1 and TRBJ2-3; no clear D gene. Trimming removed 8 bases at V and 2 bases at J, with 17 bases between. Germline values: CDR1 SQVTM, CDR2 ANQGSEA. The CDR3 is 14 residues long. As DNA, the CDR3 is TGCAGCATAACTGAATCAATAACCACAGATACGCAGTATTTT. Protein product: CSITESITTDTQYF.

This clonotype was seen more than once but under ten times. An end of the junction does not agree with germline; a read error may underlie this. This chain connects TRBV13 to TRBJ1-2; perhaps TRBD1 as D (6 bases). This CDR3 has 14 amino acids. Germline V gene data show CDR1 as PRHDT and CDR2 as FYEKMQ (reference sequence). The CDR3 sequence is CASSLVRGFGGYAF. The DNA of the CDR3 is TGTGCCAGCAGCTTAGTCAGGGGATTTGGTGGCTACGCCTTC.

This clonotype has ten or more counts. The rearrangement links TRBV29-1 to TRBJ2-5; TRBD2 is a possible D gene (6 bases). Germline V CDR1 and CDR2: SQVTM, ANQGSEA. V shed 3 bases and J shed 3 bases, with 14 bases lying between them. This CDR3 is built from 14 residues. This chain's CDR3 is CSVEPGLLEETQYF. DNA of the CDR3: TGCAGCGTTGAGCCGGGACTCCTCGAAGAGACCCAGTACTTC. The full variable domain, with the rest looked up from reference TRBV29-1 and TRBJ2-5, is SAVISQKPSRDICQRGTSLTIQCQVDSQVTMMFWYRQQPGQSLTLIATANQGSEATYESGFVIDKFPISRPNLTFSTLTVSNMSPEDSSIYLCSVEPGLLEETQYFGPGTRLLVL.

The V and J genes are TRBV9 and TRBJ2-2; possibly TRBD1 or TRBD2 for D (5 bases each). V was cut by 6 bases and J by 8 bases, with 14 bases left in between. Germline CDR1 and CDR2: SGDLS and YYNGEE. CDR3 length: 13 amino acids. CDR3 sequence reads: CASKRGESGELFF. DNA for the CDR3: TGTGCCAGCAAGAGGGGTGAATCGGGGGAGCTGTTTTTT.

This clonotype has just a few counts. The CDR3 spells CASSLGLGQFGEQYF. DNA for the CDR3: TGCGCCAGCAGCTTGGGCCTGGGACAGTTCGGCGAGCAGTACTTC. The chain uses TRBV5-1 and TRBJ2-7, with 7 bases matching TRBD1. The V and J ends lost 0 bases and 6 bases, in that order; junction bases with no gene match: 9. This CDR3 contains 15 residues. Germline CDR1 and CDR2: SGHRS and YFSETQ.

This clonotype was observed a handful of times. The genes are TRBV29-1 and TRBJ2-7; the match to TRBD2 covers 13 bases. The CDR3 has 15 residues. Germline V gene sequence: CDR1 SQVTM, CDR2 ANQGSEA. The ends lost 4 bases at V and 0 bases at J; junction bases unmatched: 3. This chain's CDR3 is CSVVWTSGSSYEQYF. Written as DNA, the CDR3 is TGCAGCGTTGTATGGACTAGCGGGAGCTCCTACGAGCAGTACTTC.

The V gene is TRBV20-1, the J gene TRBJ2-1; 12 bases fit TRBD2. V was clipped by 1 base and J by 0 bases; unmatched bases: 10. In germline, CDR1 is DFQATT, CDR2 SNEGSKA (reference sequence). CDR3 length equals 19 residues. The CDR3 sequence is CSARVPPGTSGSSYNEQFF. In DNA, the CDR3 is TGCAGTGCTAGAGTTCCACCCGGGACTAGCGGGTCCTCCTACAATGAGCAGTTCTTC.

This clonotype was counted at least ten times. This chain uses TRBV27 with TRBJ1-2, with D unclear. This CDR3 spans 13 amino acids. Germline CDR1 MNHEY, CDR2 SMNVEV (reference sequence). V shed 5 bases and J shed 8 bases, with 15 bases lying between them. CDR3 protein: CASSPRAGSGYTF. The DNA of the CDR3 is TGTGCCAGCAGTCCAAGAGCTGGGAGCGGCTACACCTTC.

This clonotype was seen repeatedly, ten times or more. This sequence joins TRBV29-1 and TRBJ2-1, with D perhaps matching TRBD1 or TRBD2 (5 bases each). The CDR3 sequence is 15 residues long. Germline V gene data show CDR1 as SQVTM and CDR2 as ANQGSEA. V was trimmed by 7 bases and J by 0 bases, leaving 16 bases between them. CDR3 sequence (DNA): TGCAGCGCCGCCGGGACGCAAACCTCCTACAATGAGCAGTTCTTC. It translates to CSAAGTQTSYNEQFF.

Many counts were recorded for this clonotype. V is TRBV7-6 and J is TRBJ2-6; D call uncertain. Between the trimmed V and J ends, which lost 11 bases and 5 bases, there was a span of 13 bases. Germline V gives CDR1 SGHVS, CDR2 FNYEAQ. The CDR3 runs to 13 residues. Written as DNA, the CDR3 is TGTGCCGTCCAGGATCGACGGGCCAACGTCCTGACTTTC. Translated, it gives CAVQDRRANVLTF.

With respect to this clonotype: A read error is likely, as this CDR3 ends without the conserved phenylalanine or tryptophan. No DNA is shown, since the ends of the CDR3 on it are uncertain; the CDR3 is the one TCRdb lists. The rearrangement joins TRBV3-1 to TRBJ1-2. Inclusive of both ends, the CDR3 amounts to 10 amino acids. CDR1 and CDR2 from the germline V gene are LGHDT and YNNKEL (reference sequence). Here the CDR3 reads CASSHHPGLR.

This clonotype was observed a few times. At one end the junction does not follow the germline gene, possibly because of a read error. The chain recombines TRBV27 with TRBJ1-5; D is unclear. The germline V gene has CDR1 MNHEY and CDR2 SMNVEV (reference sequence). The length of the CDR3 is 15 residues. CDR3 protein: CTSSSPDGGDQPQHF. CDR3 bases: TGTACCAGCAGTTCCCCGGACGGAGGCGATCAGCCCCAGCATTTT.

This clonotype appeared many times. The rearrangement links TRBV10-3 to TRBJ2-7; 7 bases agree with TRBD1. V lost 3 bases, J lost 2 bases, and 1 base stayed unmatched. The germline CDR1 and CDR2 sequences are ENHRY and SYGVKD. The CDR3 has 13 amino acids. In DNA form, the CDR3 reads TGTGCCATCAGTGACAGGGGGACCTACGAGCAGTACTTC. It encodes CAISDRGTYEQYF.